These T cell receptor beta chains were read from a single sample in a study. One entry per CDR3 protein results from TCRdb running MiXCR on the 5' RACE reads. The table includes fewer than 80,000 distinct CDR3 sequences, roughly 22% detected once. Sequences were obtained from memory CD4+ T cells sorted from a lymph node. The receptor source for this set is a female donor with breast cancer. Each CDR3 is given with its conserved first and last residue. Each record gives: J gene, V gene, D gene, clone size, CDR3 DNA, CDR3 protein. A D gene is named only where the DNA matches it firmly. Size tells how often a clone was seen (once, few, many) or the class of an expanded clone, and some rows leave it out.

J gene: TRBJ1-1; V gene: TRBV6-1; D gene: NA; clone size: NA; CDR3 DNA: TGTGCCAGCTCCAGGGCGGAGGAAGCTTTCTTT; CDR3 protein: CASSRAEEAFF
J gene: TRBJ1-5; V gene: TRBV15; D gene: NA; clone size: many; CDR3 DNA: TGTGCCACCAGCAGAGAAGGGCCTTATCAGCCCCAGCATTTT; CDR3 protein: CATSREGPYQPQHF
J gene: TRBJ1-1; V gene: TRBV4-3; D gene: TRBD1; clone size: NA; CDR3 DNA: TGCGCCAGCAGCCAAGATTCATATGGGACAGGTGAAGCTTTCTTT; CDR3 protein: CASSQDSYGTGEAFF
J gene: TRBJ1-1; V gene: TRBV28; D gene: TRBD1; clone size: few; CDR3 DNA: TGTGCCAGCACCGACCAGGGGGCAAGGACTGAAGCTTTCTTT; CDR3 protein: CASTDQGARTEAFF
J gene: TRBJ2-1; V gene: TRBV5-1; D gene: TRBD2; clone size: few; CDR3 DNA: TGCGCCAGCAGCATCATTCCGGGACTGGGGGGGAACAATGAGCAGTTCTTC; CDR3 protein: CASSIIPGLGGNNEQFF
J gene: TRBJ2-5; V gene: TRBV7-6; D gene: TRBD2; clone size: many; CDR3 DNA: TGTGCCAGCAGCTTAGCGGGACTAGCGGGGGAGACCCAGTACTTC; CDR3 protein: CASSLAGLAGETQYF
J gene: TRBJ2-1; V gene: TRBV24-1; D gene: NA; clone size: few; CDR3 DNA: TGTGCCACCAGTGATGCAGGGAGCAATGAGCAGTTCTTC; CDR3 protein: CATSDAGSNEQFF
J gene: TRBJ2-1; V gene: TRBV6-6; D gene: NA; clone size: NA; CDR3 DNA: TGTGCCAGCAGTTACCGGTCCGACAATGAGCAGTTCTTC; CDR3 protein: CASSYRSDNEQFF
J gene: TRBJ2-3; V gene: TRBV9; D gene: NA; clone size: many; CDR3 DNA: TGTGCCAGCAGCGTGGGAATACAAAGCACAGATACGCAGTATTTT; CDR3 protein: CASSVGIQSTDTQYF
J gene: TRBJ2-1; V gene: TRBV2; D gene: TRBD2; clone size: NA; CDR3 DNA: TGTGCCAGCAGCTACACGGGACTAGCGGGTGTTGAGTTCTTC; CDR3 protein: CASSYTGLAGVEFF
J gene: TRBJ2-1; V gene: TRBV10-2; D gene: TRBD2; clone size: NA; CDR3 DNA: TGCGCCAGCAGTGGGGCTAGCGGGAGTTTGAGTGAGCAGTTCTTC; CDR3 protein: CASSGASGSLSEQFF
J gene: TRBJ1-2; V gene: TRBV5-1; D gene: NA; clone size: many; CDR3 DNA: TGCGCCAGCAGCTTGGAACTTAACTATGGCTACACCTTC; CDR3 protein: CASSLELNYGYTF
J gene: TRBJ2-5; V gene: TRBV6-2/TRBV6-3; D gene: NA; clone size: many; CDR3 DNA: TGTGCCAGCAGTTATCTCCGGGAGAGCGGGACCCAGTACTTC; CDR3 protein: CASSYLRESGTQYF
J gene: TRBJ2-1; V gene: TRBV5-5; D gene: NA; clone size: NA; CDR3 DNA: TGTGCCAGCAGCTCCGGGACTCAAAAATTCAATGAGCAGTTCTTC; CDR3 protein: CASSSGTQKFNEQFF
J gene: TRBJ2-2; V gene: TRBV7-8; D gene: NA; clone size: few; CDR3 DNA: TGTGCCAGCAGCTTATCAACAGGGTCGAACACCGGGGAGCTGTTTTTT; CDR3 protein: CASSLSTGSNTGELFF
J gene: TRBJ1-3; V gene: TRBV12-3/TRBV12-4; D gene: NA; clone size: NA; CDR3 DNA: TGTGCCAGCAACACACTCAGGGGTTCTGGAAACACCATATATTTT; CDR3 protein: CASNTLRGSGNTIYF
J gene: TRBJ2-3; V gene: TRBV5-1; D gene: TRBD2; clone size: NA; CDR3 DNA: TGCGCCAGCAGCAAGGTAGTGTCGGGAGGGCCCACAGATACGCAGTATTTT; CDR3 protein: CASSKVVSGGPTDTQYF
J gene: TRBJ1-5; V gene: TRBV12-3/TRBV12-4; D gene: NA; clone size: NA; CDR3 DNA: TGTGCCAGCAGGCAGCCCGTTCGGGGACCCCTGCATTTT; CDR3 protein: CASRQPVRGPLHF
J gene: TRBJ2-3; V gene: TRBV5-1; D gene: NA; clone size: few; CDR3 DNA: TGCGCCAGCAGCTCTGCCGGAGGGGAAGATACGCAGTATTTT; CDR3 protein: CASSSAGGEDTQYF
J gene: TRBJ1-6; V gene: TRBV24-1; D gene: NA; clone size: few; CDR3 DNA: TGTGCCACCAGTCGGGACGGGACTTCACCCCTCCACTTT; CDR3 protein: CATSRDGTSPLHF
J gene: TRBJ2-3; V gene: TRBV7-2; D gene: TRBD2; clone size: NA; CDR3 DNA: TGTGCCAGCAGCCATGGGGGGGGGGATACGCAGTATTTT; CDR3 protein: CASSHGGGDTQYF
J gene: TRBJ1-1; V gene: TRBV7-9; D gene: NA; clone size: few; CDR3 DNA: TGTGCCAGCAGCCCCCGCGGCAGTTCATCCCTCACTGAAGCTTTCTTT; CDR3 protein: CASSPRGSSSLTEAFF
J gene: TRBJ1-1; V gene: TRBV5-1; D gene: NA; clone size: many; CDR3 DNA: TGTGCCAGCAGCTTAGAAGGAGGGAACACTGAAGCTTTCTTT; CDR3 protein: CASSLEGGNTEAFF
J gene: TRBJ2-6; V gene: TRBV7-2; D gene: TRBD2; clone size: NA; CDR3 DNA: TGTGCCAGCAGCTGGACTAGCGGGGGGGCTGGGGCCAACGTCCTGACTTTC; CDR3 protein: CASSWTSGGAGANVLTF
J gene: TRBJ2-2; V gene: TRBV28; D gene: NA; clone size: NA; CDR3 DNA: TGTGCCAGCAGTTCCGGACAGTTGAACACCGGGGAGCTGTTTTTT; CDR3 protein: CASSSGQLNTGELFF
J gene: TRBJ1-4; V gene: TRBV5-4; D gene: TRBD1; clone size: NA; CDR3 DNA: TGTGCCAGCAGCGAAGGACAGGGGGGCGGATTCGGTGAAAAACTGTTTTTT; CDR3 protein: CASSEGQGGGFGEKLFF
J gene: TRBJ2-3; V gene: TRBV20-1; D gene: NA; clone size: NA; CDR3 DNA: TGCAGTGCCCTACTAGGGGGAGGAGGGTCAGATACGCAGTATTTT; CDR3 protein: CSALLGGGGSDTQYF
J gene: TRBJ1-1; V gene: TRBV6-1; D gene: NA; clone size: many; CDR3 DNA: TGTGCCAGCAGACAGGAATTAAACACTGAAGCTTTCTTT; CDR3 protein: CASRQELNTEAFF
J gene: TRBJ1-2; V gene: TRBV6-1; D gene: NA; clone size: NA; CDR3 DNA: TGTGCCAGCAGTGACTGGGACTATGGCTACACCTTC; CDR3 protein: CASSDWDYGYTF
J gene: TRBJ1-1; V gene: TRBV25-1; D gene: TRBD1; clone size: few; CDR3 DNA: TGTGCCAGCAGTGAGCAGGGGGCGACTGAAGCTTTCTTT; CDR3 protein: CASSEQGATEAFF
J gene: TRBJ1-1; V gene: TRBV18; D gene: TRBD1; clone size: NA; CDR3 DNA: TGTGCCAGCTCACCCCGGACAGGGGAAGCTTTCTTT; CDR3 protein: CASSPRTGEAFF
J gene: TRBJ1-2; V gene: TRBV6-5; D gene: NA; clone size: many; CDR3 DNA: TGTGCCAGCACCGGGGCTGATGGCTACACCTTC; CDR3 protein: CASTGADGYTF
J gene: TRBJ1-1; V gene: TRBV29-1; D gene: NA; clone size: NA; CDR3 DNA: TGCAGCGCGTCAGTCGCGGGTATGAACACCGAAGCTTTCTTT; CDR3 protein: CSASVAGMNTEAFF
J gene: TRBJ1-2; V gene: TRBV7-2; D gene: NA; clone size: NA; CDR3 DNA: TGTGCCAGCGGCTTAGATTTAGCCCCGTTCACCTTC; CDR3 protein: CASGLDLAPFTF
J gene: TRBJ2-4; V gene: TRBV6-5; D gene: NA; clone size: many; CDR3 DNA: TGTGCCAGCAGTTACTCGAGCAGTAACATTCAGTACTTC; CDR3 protein: CASSYSSSNIQYF
J gene: TRBJ2-3; V gene: TRBV5-1; D gene: NA; clone size: once; CDR3 DNA: TGCGCCAGCAGCGTGGATAGCAGCACAGATACGCAGTATTTT; CDR3 protein: CASSVDSSTDTQYF
J gene: TRBJ2-5; V gene: TRBV20-1; D gene: TRBD2; clone size: NA; CDR3 DNA: TGCAGTGCCTGGGGACTAGCGAGTCAAGAGACCCAGTACTTC; CDR3 protein: CSAWGLASQETQYF
J gene: TRBJ2-3; V gene: TRBV6-1; D gene: NA; clone size: many; CDR3 DNA: TGTGCCAGCTATACCCGGGCCCAAGCCGAAGATACGCAGTATTTT; CDR3 protein: CASYTRAQAEDTQYF
J gene: TRBJ2-7; V gene: TRBV10-3; D gene: TRBD2; clone size: many; CDR3 DNA: TGTGCCATCAGTTTTAGCGGGAGGGACTCCTACGAGCAGTACTTC; CDR3 protein: CAISFSGRDSYEQYF
J gene: TRBJ1-3; V gene: TRBV6-6; D gene: TRBD1; clone size: few; CDR3 DNA: TGTGCCAGCAGTTACCCGACAGGGAGCTCTGGAAACACCATATATTTT; CDR3 protein: CASSYPTGSSGNTIYF
J gene: TRBJ1-3; V gene: TRBV6-5; D gene: NA; clone size: NA; CDR3 DNA: TGTGCCAGCAGGCCCGGGGTAACAGGAAACACCATATATTTT; CDR3 protein: CASRPGVTGNTIYF
J gene: TRBJ1-5; V gene: TRBV29-1; D gene: NA; clone size: once; CDR3 DNA: TGCAGCGTTTCCTGGGCTTTCAATCAGCCCCAGCATTTT; CDR3 protein: CSVSWAFNQPQHF
J gene: TRBJ2-7; V gene: TRBV7-9; D gene: TRBD2; clone size: NA; CDR3 DNA: TGTGCCAGCAGCTTAACTAGCGGGAGAAGCGAGCAGTACTTC; CDR3 protein: CASSLTSGRSEQYF
J gene: TRBJ1-5; V gene: TRBV28; D gene: TRBD1; clone size: NA; CDR3 DNA: TGTGCCAGCGGACAGGGCAGCCAGCCCCAGCATTTT; CDR3 protein: CASGQGSQPQHF
J gene: TRBJ1-1; V gene: TRBV27; D gene: TRBD1; clone size: NA; CDR3 DNA: TGTGCCAGCAGCCACTCTCCGGACAGGGACACTAAAGCTTTCTTT; CDR3 protein: CASSHSPDRDTKAFF
J gene: TRBJ2-3; V gene: TRBV7-2; D gene: NA; clone size: few; CDR3 DNA: TGTGCCAGCAGCGAAGGACTCACAGATACGCAGTATTTT; CDR3 protein: CASSEGLTDTQYF
J gene: TRBJ2-3; V gene: TRBV7-2; D gene: NA; clone size: few; CDR3 DNA: TGTGCCAGCAGCTTAGCGGATACGCGGTATTTT; CDR3 protein: CASSLADTRYF
J gene: TRBJ2-5; V gene: TRBV20-1; D gene: NA; clone size: NA; CDR3 DNA: TGCAGTGCCCAACGAGGACGGGGTCAAGAGACCCAGTACTTC; CDR3 protein: CSAQRGRGQETQYF
J gene: TRBJ1-6; V gene: TRBV5-5; D gene: NA; clone size: few; CDR3 DNA: TGTGCCAGCAGAATAGGGACGGTGAATTCACCCCTCCACTTT; CDR3 protein: CASRIGTVNSPLHF
J gene: TRBJ2-1; V gene: TRBV5-1; D gene: TRBD2; clone size: NA; CDR3 DNA: TGCGCCAGCGCAGCGGGAGGGATAAGTGAGCAGTTCTTC; CDR3 protein: CASAAGGISEQFF